These 22 T cell receptor beta chains originate from one sample sequenced in a study of early T cells in non-severe SARS-CoV-2 infection. TCRdb called the 5' RACE reads again in MiXCR, with one record for every CDR3 protein. The table lists about 58,000 distinct CDR3 sequences, over 9.5% of them singletons. The sequencing sample was made of whole blood. The origin of the receptors is an adult who was a healthcare worker with PCR-confirmed SARS-CoV-2 infection or an uninfected control (not recorded which).

This clonotype has more than one count but fewer than ten. The chain recombines TRBV2 with TRBJ1-1, with no clear D. Germline V gene sequence: CDR1 SNHLY, CDR2 FYNNEI. The CDR3 contains 11 residues. The germline V and J ends were trimmed by 6 bases and 1 base, with 3 bases remaining between them. The DNA for the CDR3 is TGTGCCAGCAGGGCGAACACTGAAGCTTTCTTT. Protein: CASRANTEAFF.

This clonotype has just a few counts. The genes are TRBV6-2 or TRBV6-3 and TRBJ1-5, with 8 bases fitting TRBD1. J gave up 4 bases and V 11 bases, and 4 bases lay outside the gene matches. Germline CDR1 MNHEY, CDR2 SVGEGT. The CDR3 has 12 amino acids. DNA of the CDR3: TGTGCCGCCACAGGGGGAAATCAGCCCCAGCATTTT. This gives the protein CAATGGNQPQHF.

On this clonotype: This may stem from a read error, because a much larger clone lies one nucleotide away. This chain links TRBV24-1 with TRBJ2-3; 13 bases fit TRBD2. This CDR3 region has 17 residues. Germline trimming cut 3 bases from V and 8 bases from J; bases unmatched to any gene: 10. CDR1 is KGHDR, CDR2 SFDVKD, per germline. CDR3 coding DNA: TGTGCCACCAGTGATACCCGGACTAGCGGGGGAGGACGTACGCAGTATTTT. It translates to CATSDTRTSGGGRTQYF.

This clonotype was observed many times. This chain uses TRBV4-1 with TRBJ1-1; D not certain. Germline CDR1 reads MGHRA; CDR2 reads YSYEKL. This CDR3 region has 14 residues. Trimming removed 0 bases from V and 4 bases from J, with 9 bases in between. The CDR3 DNA follows: TGCGCCAGCAGCCAAGATCGCAGACGCACTGAAGCTTTCTTT. Residues: CASSQDRRRTEAFF.

V and J are TRBV12-5 and TRBJ1-1, with 8 positions matching TRBD1. Germline CDR1 reads LGHNT; CDR2 reads FRNRAP. This CDR3 has 14 amino acids. J lost 5 bases, V lost 5 bases, and 7 bases had no gene match. CDR3 sequence: CASGQRQGNTEAFF. CDR3 in DNA: TGTGCTAGTGGTCAGAGACAGGGGAATACTGAAGCTTTCTTT.

Ten or more counts support this clonotype. The chain couples TRBV6-5 to TRBJ2-7; D unclear. Trimming removed 2 bases from V and 7 bases from J, with 12 bases in between. CDR3 length: 13 amino acids. Germline assignment: CDR1 MNHEY and CDR2 SVGAGI. CDR3 DNA: TGTGCCAGCAGTTACGCGGCCCTCGCTGAGCAGTACTTC. It translates to CASSYAALAEQYF.

The V and J genes are TRBV7-2 and TRBJ2-5; 8 nucleotides agree with TRBD1. Trimming took 5 bases from V and 6 from J; bases not matched to a gene: 5. CDR3 length: 13 amino acids. Germline assignment: CDR1 SGHTA and CDR2 FQGNSA. The CDR3, as DNA: TGTGCCAGCAGCCCGGACAGGGTTCAGACCCAGTACTTC. Translation: CASSPDRVQTQYF.

The table lists this clonotype with many counts. The chain combines TRBV21-1 with TRBJ2-3; the table assigns TRBD2, which was not confirmed against the DNA. TRBV21-1 is classified as a pseudogene. The CDR3 covers 16 residues. CDR3 protein: CASSTLAEKDTDTQYF. The CDR3 coding sequence is TGTGCCAGCAGCACCCTAGCGGAAAAAGACACAGATACGCAGTATTTT.

This clonotype was recorded once. V is TRBV23-1 and J is TRBJ2-2; tentatively, D is TRBD1 (5 bases). TRBV23-1 qualifies as an ORF whose function is uncertain. The CDR3 is 16 residues long. Trimming stripped 4 bases from V and 0 bases from J, with 12 bases between. Here the CDR3 DNA reads TGCGCCAGCAGTCGAGTACAGGCCGCGAACACCGGGGAGCTGTTTTTT. This codes for CASSRVQAANTGELFF.

The genes are TRBV19 and TRBJ1-1, with D perhaps matching TRBD1 (5 bases). The V gene lost 5 bases and the J gene lost 6 bases, with 19 bases spanning the gap. CDR1 and CDR2 from the germline V gene are LNHDA and SQIVND (reference sequence). This CDR3 is 15 amino acids long. CDR3 in amino acids: CASSQGPSTSAEAFF. CDR3 coding DNA: TGTGCCAGTAGTCAGGGACCCTCAACCTCTGCTGAAGCTTTCTTT.

This clonotype was recorded many times. The chain uses TRBV20-1 and TRBJ1-2; D gene ambiguous. CDR1 is DFQATT, CDR2 SNEGSKA, per germline (reference sequence). V dropped 5 bases and J dropped 4 bases, with 14 bases sitting between them. The CDR3 runs 13 residues. This CDR3 is CSASPTGVYGYTF. CDR3 nucleotide sequence: TGCAGTGCTTCGCCGACTGGGGTCTATGGCTACACCTTC.

This clonotype was observed at least ten times. The chain recombines TRBV6-1 with TRBJ1-5; D is ambiguous. Germline CDR1 is MNHNS and CDR2 is SASEGT. This CDR3 contains 16 residues. V was trimmed by 4 bases and J by 4 bases, leaving 17 bases between them. The CDR3 sequence is CASSVWVEDGNQPQHF. The CDR3 DNA follows: TGTGCCAGCAGTGTATGGGTAGAGGACGGGAATCAGCCCCAGCATTTT.

This clonotype came up a few times. The chain links TRBV12-3 or TRBV12-4 to TRBJ1-2; weak D call: TRBD1 (5 bases). The V and J ends lost 6 bases and 1 base respectively, with 15 bases between them. CDR3 length equals 15 residues. The CDR3 loop is CASSPNGQGNYGYTF. CDR3 bases: TGTGCCAGCAGCCCGAACGGCCAGGGTAACTATGGCTACACCTTC.

J is TRBJ2-3 and V is TRBV6-6; 9 nucleotides line up with TRBD1. In germline, CDR1 is MNHNY, CDR2 SVGAGI (reference sequence). The CDR3 loop spans 14 amino acids. V was clipped by 6 bases and J by 1 base; unmatched bases: 2. The CDR3 loop reads CASRRTGGTDTQYF. DNA of the CDR3: TGTGCCAGCAGGAGGACAGGGGGCACAGATACGCAGTATTTT.

This clonotype was observed many times. CDR3 region: CASAPPGTDEKLFF. DNA for the CDR3: TGTGCCAGCGCCCCTCCCGGGACAGATGAAAAACTGTTTTTT. The chain combines TRBV9 with TRBJ1-4; 7 bases agree with TRBD1. The CDR3 length is 14 residues. Losses at the gene ends were 7 bases for V and 6 bases for J; bases not matched to a gene: 9. Germline V lookup: CDR1 SGDLS, CDR2 YYNGEE. The whole variable domain, remainder taken from reference TRBV9 and TRBJ1-4, is DSGVTQTPKHLITATGQRVTLRCSPRSGDLSVYWYQQSLDQGLQFLIQYYNGEERAKGNILERFSAQQFPDLHSELNLSSLELGDSALYFCASAPPGTDEKLFFGSGTQLSVL.

This clonotype appeared many times. The CDR3 protein is CSVESGQGAYGYTF. In DNA, the CDR3 is TGCAGCGTTGAAAGTGGGCAGGGGGCCTATGGCTACACCTTC. The chain carries TRBV29-1 and TRBJ1-2; 8 nucleotides match TRBD1. Germline trimming cut 2 bases from V and 4 bases from J; bases unmatched to any gene: 6. Germline V gene lookup returns CDR1 SQVTM and CDR2 ANQGSEA. The CDR3 consists of 14 residues.

This clonotype showed up many times. The chain is built from TRBV13 and TRBJ1-1; a possible D gene is TRBD1 (5 bases). V was pared by 2 bases and J by 1 base, with 14 bases between. This CDR3 is 16 amino acids long. Germline CDR1 PRHDT, CDR2 FYEKMQ (reference sequence). The CDR3 loop is CASSLRAGKSNTEAFF. CDR3 DNA: TGTGCCAGCAGCTTACGAGCAGGGAAATCGAACACTGAAGCTTTCTTT.

Remarks on this clonotype: Possible read error: a much larger clone is one base away. The V call is TRBV28, the J call TRBJ2-4; 7 nucleotides align to TRBD1. The CDR3 has 14 residues. The J segment lost 1 base and the V segment lost 5 bases, leaving 2 bases of the junction unmatched. Germline-derived CDR1 and CDR2 are MDHEN and SYDVKM. The CDR3 nucleotides are TGTGCCAGCAGTACACAGGGGGCCAAAAACATTCAGTACTTC. It specifies CASSTQGAKNIQYF.

The chain has TRBV3-1 and TRBJ2-7; D is perhaps TRBD1 (6 bases). This CDR3 has 12 amino acids. Germline-derived CDR1 and CDR2 are LGHDT and YNNKEL (reference sequence). Trimming left V 8 bases short and J 0 bases short, with 8 bases between. As DNA, the CDR3 is TGTGCCAGCCAGGACAGCTCCTACGAGCAGTACTTC. This translates into CASQDSSYEQYF.

This clonotype was recorded only once. The J gene is TRBJ2-7, the V gene TRBV19, with D possibly being TRBD2 (6 bases). The CDR3 has 14 residues. CDR1 is LNHDA and CDR2 is SQIVND in the germline V gene (reference sequence). With 4 bases removed from V and 3 bases from J, the gap between germline ends came to 13 bases. Here the CDR3 DNA reads TGTGCCAGTAGTAAGAACGGGAGAAACTACGAGCAGTACTTC. It is translated as CASSKNGRNYEQYF. The variable domain in full, completed from reference TRBV19 and TRBJ2-7, reads DGGITQSPKYLFRKEGQNVTLSCEQNLNHDAMYWYRQDPGQGLRLIYYSQIVNDFQKGDIAEGYSVSREKKESFPLTVTSAQKNPTAFYLCASSKNGRNYEQYFGPGTRLTVT.

In this sample, this clonotype turned up many times. The CDR3 loop is CASSFQAGDTQYF. Here the CDR3 DNA reads TGTGCCAGCAGCTTTCAAGCGGGAGATACGCAGTATTTT. V gene TRBV7-2 combines with J gene TRBJ2-3; TRBD2 is a possible D gene (6 bases). The germline CDR1 and CDR2 sequences are SGHTA and FQGNSA. V lost 3 bases, J lost 5 bases, and 9 bases lay in between. The CDR3 is made up of 13 amino acids.

The rearrangement joins TRBV3-1 to TRBJ2-1; the match to TRBD2 covers 11 bases. Germline V gene sequence: CDR1 LGHDT, CDR2 YNNKEL (reference sequence). The CDR3 has 14 residues. V lost 2 bases, J lost 10 bases, and 4 bases stayed unmatched. The CDR3 protein is CASSQLPSGGEQFF. The CDR3 bases are TGTGCCAGCAGCCAACTCCCTAGCGGGGGGGAGCAGTTCTTC.